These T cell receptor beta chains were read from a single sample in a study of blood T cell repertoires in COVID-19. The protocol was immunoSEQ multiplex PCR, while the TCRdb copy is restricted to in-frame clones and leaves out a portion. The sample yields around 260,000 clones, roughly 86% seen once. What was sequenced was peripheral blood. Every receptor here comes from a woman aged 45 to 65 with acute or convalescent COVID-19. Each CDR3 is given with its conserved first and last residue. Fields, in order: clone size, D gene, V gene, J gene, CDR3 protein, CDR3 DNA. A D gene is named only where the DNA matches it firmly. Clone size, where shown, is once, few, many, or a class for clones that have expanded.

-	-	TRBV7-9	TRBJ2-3	CASSFGLAHLIRTDTQYF	TGTGCCAGCAGCTTTGGATTAGCCCACCTAATACGCACAGATACGCAGTATTTT
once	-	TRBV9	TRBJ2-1	CASSVVSYYNEQFF	TGTGCCAGCAGCGTAGTATCTTATTACAATGAGCAGTTCTTC
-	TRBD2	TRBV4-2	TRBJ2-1	CASSPRLAGGPADEQFF	TGTGCCAGCAGCCCACGTCTAGCGGGAGGGCCTGCCGATGAGCAGTTCTTC
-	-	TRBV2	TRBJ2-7	CASSELQGPYEQYF	TGTGCCAGCAGTGAACTACAGGGCCCCTACGAGCAGTACTTC
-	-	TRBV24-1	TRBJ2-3	CATSETSDTQYF	TGTGCCACCAGTGAGACATCAGATACGCAGTATTTT
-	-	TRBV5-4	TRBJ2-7	CASSLPGGIDEQYF	TGTGCCAGCAGCTTGCCAGGGGGGATCGACGAGCAGTACTTC
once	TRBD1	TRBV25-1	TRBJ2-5	CASSVFRGNQETQYF	TGTGCCAGCAGTGTCTTCAGGGGGAACCAAGAGACCCAGTACTTC
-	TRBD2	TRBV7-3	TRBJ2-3	CASSLRKTTSGRAFYGTDTQYF	TGTGCCAGCAGCTTAAGAAAAACGACTAGCGGGAGGGCCTTCTACGGCACAGATACGCAGTATTTT
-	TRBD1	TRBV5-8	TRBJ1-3	CASSYRTGRGTIYF	TGTGCCAGCAGCTACCGGACAGGCCGTGGCACCATATATTTT
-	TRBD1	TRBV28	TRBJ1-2	CASSVRRGLGGYTF	TGTGCCAGCAGCGTCCGGAGGGGGCTAGGTGGCTACACCTTC
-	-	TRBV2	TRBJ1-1	CASSLEQGNTEAFF	TGTGCCAGCAGTCTAGAACAGGGGAACACTGAAGCTTTCTTT
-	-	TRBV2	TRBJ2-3	CASFYFSTDTQYF	TGTGCCAGCTTTTACTTTAGCACAGATACGCAGTATTTT
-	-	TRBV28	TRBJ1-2	CASRTNYGYTF	TGTGCCAGCAGAACAAACTATGGCTACACCTTC
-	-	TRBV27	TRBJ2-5	CASSHRDTQETQYF	TGTGCCAGCAGCCACCGGGACACCCAAGAGACCCAGTACTTC
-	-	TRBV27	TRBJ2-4	CASSSVGKNIQYF	TGTGCCAGCAGTAGCGTGGGCAAAAACATTCAGTACTTC
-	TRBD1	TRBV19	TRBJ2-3	CASKPGGQFTDTQYF	TGTGCCAGTAAACCTGGGGGACAGTTCACAGATACGCAGTATTTT
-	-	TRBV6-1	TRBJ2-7	CASSPGRGHEQYF	TGTGCCAGCAGTCCCGGGAGAGGGCACGAGCAGTACTTC
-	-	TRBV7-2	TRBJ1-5	CASSLAVTGNQPQHF	TGTGCCAGCAGCTTAGCGGTTACCGGGAATCAGCCCCAGCATTTT
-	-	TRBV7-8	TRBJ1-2	CASSARWGGYYGYTF	TGTGCCAGCAGCGCCCGGTGGGGGGGCTACTATGGCTACACCTTC
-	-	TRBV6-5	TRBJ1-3	CASRREWGNTIYF	TGTGCCAGCAGGAGGGAGTGGGGAAACACCATATATTTT
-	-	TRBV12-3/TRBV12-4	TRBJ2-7	CASSLTYEQYF	TGTGCCAGCAGCCTAACCTACGAGCAGTACTTC
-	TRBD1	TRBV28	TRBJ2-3	CASSGIQGQGTGTDTQYF	TGTGCCAGCAGTGGAATCCAGGGACAGGGGACGGGAACAGATACGCAGTATTTT
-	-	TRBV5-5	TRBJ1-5	CAAQGGPNQPQHF	TGTGCCGCACAAGGAGGCCCAAATCAGCCCCAGCATTTT